The rows below give T cell receptor beta chains drawn from one sample of a study of blood T cell repertoires in COVID-19. TCRdb's copy holds only in-frame clones and misses some; the assay was immunoSEQ multiplex PCR. The table shows tens of thousands of clones, with over 80% occurring only once. Material for sequencing was peripheral blood. All receptors come from a human donor with active COVID-19. The donor label of this sample is uncertain. The CDR3 runs from the conserved cysteine through the conserved F or W. D genes are given only for firm matches. Rows give clone size only sometimes, using once, few, many, or a class for an expanded clone.

V gene: TRBV5-6
J gene: TRBJ1-1
clone size: NA
D gene: NA
CDR3 DNA: TGTGCCAGCAGCCTAAGGAGGGGTCCAGGGCGTCAAAACACTGAAGCTTTCTTT
CDR3 protein: CASSLRRGPGRQNTEAFF

V gene: TRBV7-3
J gene: TRBJ2-3
clone size: NA
D gene: TRBD2
CDR3 DNA: TGTGCCAGCAGCTTAGGTGCGGGAGCCACAGATACGCAGTATTTT
CDR3 protein: CASSLGAGATDTQYF

V gene: TRBV7-6
J gene: TRBJ2-7
clone size: NA
D gene: TRBD2
CDR3 DNA: TGTGCCAGCAGCTCCCGGGGGGGCGCGGCTTCCTACGAGCAGTACTTC
CDR3 protein: CASSSRGGAASYEQYF

V gene: TRBV21-1
J gene: TRBJ1-6
clone size: NA
D gene: NA
CDR3 DNA: TGTGCCAGCAGCAAGTGTGGACTCTATAATTCACCCCTCCACTTT
CDR3 protein: CASSKCGLYNSPLHF

V gene: TRBV2
J gene: TRBJ2-5
clone size: NA
D gene: NA
CDR3 DNA: TGTGCCAGCAGGAGGGGGTTCCAAGAGACCCAGTACTTC
CDR3 protein: CASRRGFQETQYF

V gene: TRBV20-1
J gene: TRBJ1-2
clone size: NA
D gene: TRBD1
CDR3 DNA: TGCAGTGCTAGTCTTTTGTCGGGGACAGGGAACTATGGCTACACCTTC
CDR3 protein: CSASLLSGTGNYGYTF

V gene: TRBV27
J gene: TRBJ1-6
clone size: NA
D gene: NA
CDR3 DNA: TGTGCCAGCACTCTGGGCCGAGGGAATTCACCCCTCCACTTT
CDR3 protein: CASTLGRGNSPLHF

V gene: TRBV4-1
J gene: TRBJ2-1
clone size: once
D gene: TRBD2
CDR3 DNA: TGCGCCAGCAGAACGGCCATAGCGGGGGGCGGGGATGAGCAGTTCTTC
CDR3 protein: CASRTAIAGGGDEQFF

V gene: TRBV13
J gene: TRBJ1-2
clone size: NA
D gene: NA
CDR3 DNA: TGTGCCAGCAACCTCGAAGGGGATGGCTACACCTTC
CDR3 protein: CASNLEGDGYTF

V gene: TRBV19
J gene: TRBJ1-4
clone size: NA
D gene: NA
CDR3 DNA: TGTGCCAGTAGTATATCCGTTTCGAATGAAAAACTGTTTTTT
CDR3 protein: CASSISVSNEKLFF

V gene: TRBV11-3
J gene: TRBJ2-3
clone size: NA
D gene: NA
CDR3 DNA: TGTGCCAGCAGCTTACCGACAGACTCTAGCACAGATACGCAGTATTTT
CDR3 protein: CASSLPTDSSTDTQYF

V gene: TRBV9
J gene: TRBJ2-7
clone size: NA
D gene: NA
CDR3 DNA: TGTGCCAGCAGCGCCCCCCCGGACTCCACGGGGGAGCAGTACTTC
CDR3 protein: CASSAPPDSTGEQYF

V gene: TRBV3-1/TRBV3-2
J gene: TRBJ1-1
clone size: NA
D gene: TRBD1
CDR3 DNA: TGTGCCAGCAGCCATGGACAGGGCGGTGAAGCTTTCTTT
CDR3 protein: CASSHGQGGEAFF

V gene: TRBV4-3
J gene: TRBJ1-1
clone size: NA
D gene: NA
CDR3 DNA: TGCGCCAGCAGCCGATCCGGGGGATTGGGTACTGAAGCTTTCTTT
CDR3 protein: CASSRSGGLGTEAFF

V gene: TRBV28
J gene: TRBJ2-1
clone size: NA
D gene: NA
CDR3 DNA: TGTGCCAGCAGCCCCCTCGGGGATGAGCAGTTCTTC
CDR3 protein: CASSPLGDEQFF